This T cell receptor (beta chain) originates from a study of beta chain features in type 1 diabetes. The sequenced template was cDNA made from the entire isolated RNA. It was found that naive, central memory and regulatory T cell samples averaged approximately 3.6 million reads. Assay: immunoSEQ multiplex PCR; the TCRdb copy retains only in-frame clones and omits some. Of 200,000 to 250,000 clones detected, approximately 11% appear once; the ten largest clones hold 1% to 1.5%. V shed 5 bases, J shed 2 bases, and the junction held 4 bases outside the gene matches. The CDR3 runs 15 residues. CDR1 and CDR2 from the germline V gene are SGHTA and FQGNSA.

Input material: central memory CD4+ T cells from blood. The clonotype comes from a man in his late teens or twenties in good health. The genes are TRBV7-2 and TRBJ2-3; 10 bases line up with TRBD2. The CDR3 sequence is CASSRTSGNTDTQYF. Written as DNA, the CDR3 is TGTGCCAGCAGCCGGACTAGCGGAAACACAGATACGCAGTATTTT.